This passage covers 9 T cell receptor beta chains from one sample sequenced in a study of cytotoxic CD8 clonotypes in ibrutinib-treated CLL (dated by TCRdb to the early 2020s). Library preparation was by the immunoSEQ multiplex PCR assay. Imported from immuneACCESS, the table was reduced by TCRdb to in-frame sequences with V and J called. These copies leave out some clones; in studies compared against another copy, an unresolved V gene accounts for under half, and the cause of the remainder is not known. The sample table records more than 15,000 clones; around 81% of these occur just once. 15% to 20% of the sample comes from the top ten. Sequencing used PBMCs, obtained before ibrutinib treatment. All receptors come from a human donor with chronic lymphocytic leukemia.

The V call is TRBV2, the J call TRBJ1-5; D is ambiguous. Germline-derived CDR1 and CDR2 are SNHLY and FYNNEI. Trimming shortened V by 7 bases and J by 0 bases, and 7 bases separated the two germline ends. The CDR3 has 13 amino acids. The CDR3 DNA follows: TGTGCCAGCAAGGAGGTTAGCAATCAGCCCCAGCATTTT. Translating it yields CASKEVSNQPQHF.

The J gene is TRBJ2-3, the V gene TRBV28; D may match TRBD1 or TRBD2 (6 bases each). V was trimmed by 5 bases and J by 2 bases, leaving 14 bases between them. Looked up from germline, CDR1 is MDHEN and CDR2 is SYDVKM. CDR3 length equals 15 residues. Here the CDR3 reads CASSQPGAFTDTQYF. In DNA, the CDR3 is TGTGCCAGCAGTCAACCGGGGGCATTCACAGATACGCAGTATTTT.

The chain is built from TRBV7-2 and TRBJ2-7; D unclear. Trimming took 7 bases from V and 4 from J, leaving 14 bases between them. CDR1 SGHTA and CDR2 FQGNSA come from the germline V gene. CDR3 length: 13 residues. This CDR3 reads CASTIHLAYEQYF. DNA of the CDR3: TGTGCCAGCACCATACACTTGGCTTACGAGCAGTACTTC.

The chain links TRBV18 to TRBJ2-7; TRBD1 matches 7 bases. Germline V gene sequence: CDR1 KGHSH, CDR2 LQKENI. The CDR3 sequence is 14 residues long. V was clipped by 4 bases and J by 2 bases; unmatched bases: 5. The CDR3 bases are TGTGCCAGCTCACAGGGGGCGAGCGCCTACGAGCAGTACTTC. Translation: CASSQGASAYEQYF.

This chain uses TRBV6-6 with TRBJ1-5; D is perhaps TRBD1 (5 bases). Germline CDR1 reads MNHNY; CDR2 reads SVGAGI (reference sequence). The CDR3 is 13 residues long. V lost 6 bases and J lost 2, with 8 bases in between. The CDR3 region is CASRRGGNQPQHF. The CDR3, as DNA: TGTGCCAGCAGAAGGGGAGGCAATCAGCCCCAGCATTTT.

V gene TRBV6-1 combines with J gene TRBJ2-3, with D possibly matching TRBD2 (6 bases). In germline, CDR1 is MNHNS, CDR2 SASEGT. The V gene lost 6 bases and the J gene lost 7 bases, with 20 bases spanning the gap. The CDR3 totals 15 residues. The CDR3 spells CASRTNDGGPHTQYF. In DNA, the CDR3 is TGTGCCAGCAGGACTAACGATGGAGGGCCTCATACGCAGTATTTT.

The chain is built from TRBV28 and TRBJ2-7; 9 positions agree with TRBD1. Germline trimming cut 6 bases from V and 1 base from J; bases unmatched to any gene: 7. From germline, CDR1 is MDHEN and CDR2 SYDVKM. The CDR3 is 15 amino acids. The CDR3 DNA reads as TGTGCCAGCAGCTCCTTTGGACAGGGGTCCTACGAGCAGTACTTC. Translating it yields CASSSFGQGSYEQYF.

DNA for the CDR3: TGTGCCAGCAGTTTAAGGTGGAGCGGCTACACAGATACGCAGTATTTT. Its protein is CASSLRWSGYTDTQYF. J is TRBJ2-3 and V is TRBV28, with D possibly being TRBD2 (5 bases). This CDR3 has 16 amino acids. Germline V gene sequence: CDR1 MDHEN, CDR2 SYDVKM. V shed 2 bases and J shed 2 bases, with 14 bases lying between them.

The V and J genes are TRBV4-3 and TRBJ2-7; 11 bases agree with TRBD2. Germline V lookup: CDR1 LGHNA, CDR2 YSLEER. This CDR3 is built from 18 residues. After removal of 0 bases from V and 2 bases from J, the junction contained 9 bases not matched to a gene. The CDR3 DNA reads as TGCGCCAGCAGCCAAGATCCGTCCGGGACTAGCGGAACCTACGAGCAGTACTTC. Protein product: CASSQDPSGTSGTYEQYF.